A selection of T cell receptor beta chains follows, all from one sample in a study of T cells in localized non-small cell lung cancer. The protocol was immunoSEQ multiplex PCR, while the TCRdb copy is restricted to in-frame clones and leaves out a portion. The table has roughly 20,000 clones, 85% to 90% seen once. The starting material was peripheral blood, obtained before any cancer treatment. All receptors derive from a male donor aged 60 or over with stage I lung adenocarcinoma. CDR3s include the opening cysteine and the closing phenylalanine or tryptophan. The order of the fields is clone size, V gene, D gene, J gene, CDR3 DNA, CDR3 protein. The D gene is left open where the match is weak. Clone size is not always given. Where it is, it says once, few, many or a class for expanded clones.

-,TRBV4-1,TRBD1,TRBJ2-1,TGCGCCAGCAGCCAAACCGGACAGGGAAATTTCAATGAGCAGTTCTTC,CASSQTGQGNFNEQFF
-,TRBV18,TRBD1,TRBJ1-1,TGTGCCAGCTCCGCGCTCAGGGGGGTGAACACTGAAGCTTTCTTT,CASSALRGVNTEAFF
-,TRBV28,-,TRBJ2-1,TGTGCCAGCAGTTTATTTGGGCAGGGATCCTACAATGAGCAGTTCTTC,CASSLFGQGSYNEQFF
-,TRBV9,TRBD2,TRBJ2-5,TGTGCCAGCAGCGTAGGGGCGAGGGAGGGCCTGGGAGAGACCCAGTACTTC,CASSVGAREGLGETQYF
-,TRBV10-3,TRBD1,TRBJ2-5,TGTGCCATCAGCTACGACAGGGATCATGGGACCCAGTACTTC,CAISYDRDHGTQYF
-,TRBV27,-,TRBJ2-7,TGTGCCAGCACCTCCAGGGGGGGCCCCTACGAGCAGTACTTC,CASTSRGGPYEQYF
-,TRBV28,TRBD1,TRBJ2-7,TGTGCCAGCACCCGTGACAGGGGGCCCTACGAGCAGTACTTC,CASTRDRGPYEQYF
-,TRBV28,-,TRBJ2-7,TGTGCCAGCAGTCTACGGGACACGGGACCCAGCAGGTTCTACGAGCAGTACTTC,CASSLRDTGPSRFYEQYF
-,TRBV29-1,TRBD2,TRBJ2-1,TGCAGCGGAGGAGCGGGGGCATGGGAGCAGTTCTTC,CSGGAGAWEQFF
-,TRBV7-8,-,TRBJ1-1,TGTGCCAGCAGCTTAGTTTGGGGGGACACTGAAGCTTTCTTT,CASSLVWGDTEAFF
-,TRBV28,-,TRBJ1-4,TGTGCCAGCAGTCAGGGGAGCGAAAAACTGTTTTTT,CASSQGSEKLFF
-,TRBV4-1,-,TRBJ2-5,TGCGCCAGCAGCCAAGGTCCCCGGGGGATGACAGGGCAAGAGACCCAGTACTTC,CASSQGPRGMTGQETQYF
-,TRBV7-9,-,TRBJ1-2,TGTGCCAGCAGCGGGACTGGCCTTGACTATGGCTACACCTTC,CASSGTGLDYGYTF
-,TRBV6-1,TRBD1,TRBJ2-5,TGTGCCAGCAGTGCCCGCCGGGACAGACCGGAGACCCAGTACTTC,CASSARRDRPETQYF
-,TRBV5-6,-,TRBJ1-2,TGTGCCAGCAGCCCCGGGACTAACTATGGCTACACCTTC,CASSPGTNYGYTF
-,TRBV30,-,TRBJ1-3,TGTGCCTGGAGTCCCTCCGGGACTGCTGGAAACACCATATATTTT,CAWSPSGTAGNTIYF
few,TRBV19,-,TRBJ1-2,TGTGCCAGTAGTATAGACAGAAAGCTTGGCTACACCTTC,CASSIDRKLGYTF
-,TRBV18,-,TRBJ1-6,TGTGCCAGCTCACCCCCGAACCAGGCAGATAATTCACCCCTCCACTTT,CASSPPNQADNSPLHF
once,TRBV7-2,-,TRBJ2-2,TGTGCCAGCAGCTTAGAAGCGACAGGTCTTGCCGGGGAGCTGTTTTTT,CASSLEATGLAGELFF
-,TRBV7-8,TRBD2,TRBJ2-7,TGTGCCAGCAGCTTAGAGACGGGACTAGCGAAAACCTACGAGCAGTACTTC,CASSLETGLAKTYEQYF
-,TRBV19,TRBD2,TRBJ2-3,TGTGCCAGTAGTAATGATCGGGGGGCAGATACGCAGTATTTT,CASSNDRGADTQYF
-,TRBV5-1,-,TRBJ2-3,TGCGCCAGCAGCACCTTTGCAGGGGACTCTAGCACAGATACGCAGTATTTT,CASSTFAGDSSTDTQYF
few,TRBV7-2,TRBD2,TRBJ2-5,TGTGCCAGCAGCCAAGATCCTAGCGGGGGGGCAGAGACCCAGTACTTC,CASSQDPSGGAETQYF
-,TRBV7-9,-,TRBJ2-2,TGTGCCAGCTCCGGGACCACCAGAGGAAAAAAACGCACCGGGGAGCTGTTTTTT,CASSGTTRGKKRTGELFF
few,TRBV28,-,TRBJ2-7,TGTGCCAGCAGTCCCCAAGGCGGAGGGAGGTACGAGCAGTACTTC,CASSPQGGGRYEQYF
-,TRBV5-8,TRBD1,TRBJ1-5,TGTGCCAGCAGCTTGATGACAGGGTCCAATCAGCCCCAGCATTTT,CASSLMTGSNQPQHF
-,TRBV7-2,TRBD1,TRBJ2-1,TGTGCCAGCAGCGGACGGGTTAAGGGGGCCCTAAATGAGCAGTTCTTC,CASSGRVKGALNEQFF
-,TRBV6-4,-,TRBJ1-1,TGTGCCAGCAGTGACCCCCGTGGGGGCGCCTTGGCTGAAGCTTTCTTT,CASSDPRGGALAEAFF
-,TRBV4-2,-,TRBJ1-1,TGTGCCAGCAGCCAAGTCCCCACTGAAGCTTTCTTT,CASSQVPTEAFF